The 20 T cell receptor beta chains reported below all come from one sample, sequenced in a study of OX40 agonist ivuxolimab in advanced cancers. Sequencing was performed with immunoSEQ multiplex PCR; in TCRdb, only in-frame clones are kept and a portion is missing. The sample holds 70,000 to 75,000 clones, around 90% seen once. The sequencing used CD4+ or CD8+ T cells sorted from blood, collected in a trial of the OX40 agonist ivuxolimab. These receptors originate from an adult with an advanced solid tumor such as melanoma, head and neck, liver or kidney cancer.

The rearrangement links TRBV2 to TRBJ1-2; TRBD1 matches at 7 bases. This CDR3 region has 14 residues. The germline V gene has CDR1 SNHLY and CDR2 FYNNEI. The junction had 13 bases not matched to a gene; V was cut back by 9 bases and J by 6 bases. CDR3 DNA sequence: TGTGCCAGTCCTAGGACAGGACAACTGGATGGCTACACCTTC. It codes for CASPRTGQLDGYTF.

The rearrangement links TRBV30 to TRBJ1-6; D gene ambiguous. This CDR3 comprises 14 residues. Germline V CDR1 and CDR2: GTSNPN, SVGIG (reference sequence). Trimming left V 6 bases short and J 5 bases short, with 14 bases between. The CDR3 bases are TGTGCCTGCGGGGTGGGATATAATAATTCACCCCTCCACTTT. It specifies CACGVGYNNSPLHF. Full variable domain (outside the CDR3, taken from reference TRBV30 and TRBJ1-6): SQTIHQWPATLVQPVGSPLSLECTVEGTSNPNLYWYRQAAGRGLQLLFYSVGIGQISSEVPQNLSASRPQDRQFILSSKKLLLSDSGFYLCACGVGYNNSPLHFGNGTRLTVT.

The chain is built from TRBV29-1 and TRBJ2-7; perhaps TRBD1 as D (6 bases). Trimming removed 8 bases from V and 2 bases from J, with 16 bases in between. Germline CDR1 reads SQVTM; CDR2 reads ANQGSEA. The CDR3 has 13 amino acids. The CDR3 here is CSCSRGITYEQYF. The CDR3 DNA follows: TGCAGCTGCAGCAGGGGTATAACCTACGAGCAGTACTTC.

The chain recombines TRBV19 with TRBJ2-1; D remains unclear. This CDR3 is 14 amino acids long. Germline values: CDR1 LNHDA, CDR2 SQIVND (reference sequence). Trimming shortened V by 4 bases and J by 8 bases, and 15 bases separated the two germline ends. CDR3 DNA: TGTGCCAGTAGTAATCTGGGGATGAGTCATGAGCAGTTCTTC. Protein product: CASSNLGMSHEQFF. The full variable domain, in which reference TRBV19 and TRBJ2-1 provide the parts outside the CDR3, is DGGITQSPKYLFRKEGQNVTLSCEQNLNHDAMYWYRQDPGQGLRLIYYSQIVNDFQKGDIAEGYSVSREKKESFPLTVTSAQKNPTAFYLCASSNLGMSHEQFFGPGTRLTVL.

The CDR3 nucleotides read TGTGCCAGCAGCTTAGTCCAGGGCGGGACTGAAGCTTTCTTT. This codes for CASSLVQGGTEAFF. V is TRBV7-2 and J is TRBJ1-1, with a tentative D call TRBD1 (5 bases). With 1 base removed from V and 5 bases from J, the gap between germline ends came to 11 bases. Germline CDR1 SGHTA, CDR2 FQGNSA. This CDR3 is 14 amino acids long.

The V gene is TRBV11-3, the J gene TRBJ2-7; D is possibly TRBD1 (5 bases). Deletions cut 3 bases from V and 5 bases from J, with 14 bases between. This CDR3 region has 14 residues. The germline CDR1 and CDR2 sequences are SGHNT and YENEEA. The CDR3 loop is CASSFPGLINEQYF. CDR3 sequence (DNA): TGTGCCAGCAGCTTTCCAGGGCTGATCAACGAGCAGTACTTC.

CDR3: CATSRSDGDNEQFF. The CDR3 DNA reads TGTGCCACCAGCAGATCGGACGGGGACAATGAGCAGTTCTTC. This chain connects TRBV15 to TRBJ2-1, with D maybe TRBD2 (5 bases). This CDR3 region has 14 residues. Germline-derived CDR1 and CDR2 are LNHNV and YYDKDF (reference sequence). Trimming took off 2 bases at V and 5 bases at J, with 10 bases between the two ends.

The chain links TRBV18 to TRBJ1-5; 7 bases are shared with TRBD1. This CDR3 spans 13 amino acids. J lost 7 bases, V lost 3 bases, and 3 bases had no gene match. Germline lookup yields CDR1 KGHSH and CDR2 LQKENI. This CDR3 is CASSPGTEQPQHF. DNA of the CDR3: TGTGCCAGCTCACCCGGGACAGAACAGCCCCAGCATTTT.

The V and J genes are TRBV11-2 and TRBJ2-7, with 16 bases fitting TRBD2. J lost 0 bases, V lost 4 bases, and 6 bases had no gene match. This CDR3 has 18 amino acids. Germline V gene sequence: CDR1 SGHAT, CDR2 FQNNGV. CDR3: CASSSGLAGGKSSYEQYF. The CDR3, as DNA: TGTGCCAGCAGCTCGGGACTAGCGGGAGGGAAGAGCTCCTACGAGCAGTACTTC. Full variable domain (missing parts from reference TRBV11-2 and TRBJ2-7): EAGVAQSPRYKIIEKRQSVAFWCNPISGHATLYWYQQILGQGPKLLIQFQNNGVVDDSQLPKDRFSAERLKGVDSTLKIQPAKLEDSAVYLCASSSGLAGGKSSYEQYFGPGTRLTVT.

The chain uses TRBV27 and TRBJ2-3, with 8 bases that match TRBD2. V gave up 1 base and J gave up 1 base; unmatched junction bases: 13. The CDR3 extends over 19 amino acids. Germline lookup yields CDR1 MNHEY and CDR2 SMNVEV (reference sequence). The CDR3 spells CASSLWGTGRAGGTDTQYF. Here the CDR3 DNA reads TGTGCCAGCAGTTTATGGGGAACCGGGAGGGCCGGTGGCACAGATACGCAGTATTTT.

This sequence joins TRBV15 and TRBJ2-3; TRBD2 agrees at 8 bases. The CDR3 totals 17 residues. The germline CDR1 and CDR2 sequences are LNHNV and YYDKDF (reference sequence). The junction had 15 bases not matched to a gene; V was cut back by 5 bases and J by 5 bases. The CDR3 loop reads CATSGGATSASIDTQYF. The CDR3 DNA follows: TGTGCCACCAGCGGGGGGGCGACTAGCGCGTCCATAGATACGCAGTATTTT.

The chain uses TRBV5-5 and TRBJ1-1; 8 bases match TRBD1. The CDR3 spans 14 residues. Germline CDR1 is SGHKS and CDR2 is YYEKEE (reference sequence). After removal of 4 bases from V and 5 bases from J, the junction contained 7 bases not matched to a gene. CDR3 coding DNA: TGTGCCAGCAGCACCCAACAGGGGGGGACTGAAGCTTTCTTT. Protein product: CASSTQQGGTEAFF.

The V and J genes are TRBV19 and TRBJ2-1, with TRBD1 as a possible D gene (6 bases). Looked up from germline, CDR1 is LNHDA and CDR2 is SQIVND (reference sequence). This CDR3 is 17 amino acids long. V shed 1 base and J shed 0 bases, with 13 bases lying between them. CDR3 region: CASSIVRGRGSYNEQFF. The CDR3 DNA is TGTGCCAGTAGTATAGTCCGGGGCAGGGGCTCCTACAATGAGCAGTTCTTC.

The chain is built from TRBV25-1 and TRBJ2-3; 9 bases fit TRBD2. Per the germline V gene, CDR1 is MGHDK and CDR2 is SYGVNS. The CDR3 contains 16 residues. The J segment lost 4 bases and the V segment lost 6 bases, leaving 11 bases of the junction unmatched. CDR3 DNA: TGTGCCAGCAGCCCTCATGGGGGACTAGCTTCAGATACGCAGTATTTT. Translating it yields CASSPHGGLASDTQYF. The whole variable domain, remainder taken from reference TRBV25-1 and TRBJ2-3, is EADIYQTPRYLVIGTGKKITLECSQTMGHDKMYWYQQDPGMELHLIHYSYGVNSTEKGDLSSESTVSRIRTEHFPLTLESARPSHTSQYLCASSPHGGLASDTQYFGPGTRLTVL.

This chain's CDR3 is CAWALGYQQFF. CDR3 nucleotides: TGTGCCTGGGCCCTGGGGTATCAGCAGTTCTTC. This rearrangement joins TRBV30 to TRBJ2-1; no firm D call. The CDR3 is 11 amino acids. V was pared by 5 bases and J by 11 bases, with 13 bases between. Germline V gene lookup returns CDR1 GTSNPN and CDR2 SVGIG (reference sequence).

The chain joins TRBV5-1 to TRBJ2-7; 10 bases are shared with TRBD1. CDR3 length equals 15 residues. The trim removed 0 bases at V and 6 bases at J, leaving 6 bases unmatched. CDR1 and CDR2 (germline): SGHRS, YFSETQ. The CDR3 reads CASSLAPGQGSEQYF. The CDR3 DNA reads as TGCGCCAGCAGCTTGGCCCCGGGACAGGGGAGCGAGCAGTACTTC.

The chain links TRBV14 to TRBJ2-7; D may match TRBD1 or TRBD2 (5 bases each). V gave up 5 bases and J gave up 3 bases, with 11 bases separating them. CDR3 length: 13 residues. Germline CDR1 is SGHDN and CDR2 is FVKESK. The CDR3 reads CASSSGTSYEQYF. The CDR3 DNA is TGTGCCAGCAGCTCTGGGACCAGCTACGAGCAGTACTTC.

The chain has TRBV19 and TRBJ2-1, with 8 bases that match TRBD2. This CDR3 comprises 13 residues. V trimming: 7 bases; J trimming: 8 bases; junction bases outside the gene matches: 7. CDR1 and CDR2 from the germline V gene are LNHDA and SQIVND (reference sequence). This chain's CDR3 is CASNPTSVDEQFF. The CDR3 DNA follows: TGTGCCAGTAACCCGACTAGCGTCGATGAGCAGTTCTTC.

With regard to this clone: This same CDR3 is encoded by further DNA sequences in the sample. The chain recombines TRBV7-9 with TRBJ2-3; perhaps TRBD2 as D (5 bases). In germline, CDR1 is SEHNR, CDR2 FQNEAQ (reference sequence). V gave up 3 bases and J gave up 1 base, with 5 bases separating them. The length of the CDR3 is 13 residues. CDR3 amino acids: CASSFGGTDTQYF. As DNA, the CDR3 is TGTGCCAGCAGCTTCGGGGGCACAGATACGCAGTATTTT.

V is TRBV27 and J is TRBJ2-2; D is possibly TRBD2 (7 bases). This CDR3 comprises 16 residues. V lost 7 bases and J lost 0, with 15 bases in between. Germline V gives CDR1 MNHEY, CDR2 SMNVEV (reference sequence). The CDR3 bases are TGTGCCAGCAAACTGGGGGGGACATCGAACACCGGGGAGCTGTTTTTT. Protein: CASKLGGTSNTGELFF.